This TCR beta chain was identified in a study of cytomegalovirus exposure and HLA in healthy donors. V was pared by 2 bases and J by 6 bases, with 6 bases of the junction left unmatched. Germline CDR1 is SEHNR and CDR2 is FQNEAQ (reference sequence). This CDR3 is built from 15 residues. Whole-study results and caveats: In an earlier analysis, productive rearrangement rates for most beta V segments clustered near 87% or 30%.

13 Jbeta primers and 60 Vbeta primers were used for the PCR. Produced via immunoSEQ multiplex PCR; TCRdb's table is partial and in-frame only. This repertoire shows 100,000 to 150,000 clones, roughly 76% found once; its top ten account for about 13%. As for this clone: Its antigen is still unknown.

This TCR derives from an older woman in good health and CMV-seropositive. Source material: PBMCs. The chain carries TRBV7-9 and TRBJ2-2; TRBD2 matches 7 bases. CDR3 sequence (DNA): TGTGCCAGCAGCTTATTTGTTGGGGGGGCCGGGGAGCTGTTTTTT. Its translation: CASSLFVGGAGELFF.